This T cell receptor beta chain derives from a study of T cells in localized non-small cell lung cancer. Study-wide results and limits: The study detected a median roughly 57 of the top 100 tumor clones in adjacent lung. Because researchers sequenced only one region of the tumor, heterogeneity is still possible. The study found T cell clonality highest in uninvolved adjacent lung, above tumor.

Some clones are missing from TCRdb's copy, which holds only in-frame ones; the method was immunoSEQ multiplex PCR. Here the sample spans tens of thousands of clones, about 88% being singletons. CDR1 and CDR2 from the germline V gene are SGHTA and FQGTGA. V was pared by 5 bases and J by 2 bases, with 4 bases of the junction left unmatched. CDR3 length: 16 amino acids. As regards this clone: The target antigen is unknown.

The rearrangement links TRBV7-3 to TRBJ2-1, with 12 positions matching TRBD2. The sequence was collected from a woman aged 18 to 55 with stage III lung adenocarcinoma. Sequencing was performed on peripheral blood, taken before any cancer treatment. Here the CDR3 reads CASSPTSGGPYNEQFF. As DNA, the CDR3 is TGTGCCAGCAGCCCCACTAGCGGGGGGCCCTACAATGAGCAGTTCTTC.